What follows are 22 T cell receptor beta chains derived from one specimen sequenced in a study of cytomegalovirus exposure and HLA in healthy donors. Vbeta (60) and Jbeta (13) primers were used in the PCR. Some clones are missing from TCRdb's copy, which holds only in-frame ones; the method was immunoSEQ multiplex PCR. The data contain over 100,000 clones, 73% of them singletons. The source material was PBMCs. Source of these receptors: a man aged 40-49 years in good health and CMV-seronegative.

This clone was seen only a few times. This chain's CDR3 is CASSPVGQGMVGGEKLFF. The CDR3 DNA is TGTGCCAGCAGCCCCGTGGGGCAGGGGATGGTGGGTGGAGAAAAACTGTTTTTT. The chain recombines TRBV7-2 with TRBJ1-4, with D possibly being TRBD1 (6 bases). In germline, CDR1 is SGHTA, CDR2 FQGNSA. This CDR3 is built from 18 residues. V was cut by 5 bases and J by 8 bases, with 27 bases left in between.

The CDR3 loop reads CASSMARDRENQETQYF. The CDR3 DNA reads TGTGCCAGTAGTATGGCGCGGGACAGAGAGAACCAAGAGACCCAGTACTTC. The rearrangement joins TRBV19 to TRBJ2-5; D might be TRBD1 (7 bases). V was shortened by 3 bases and J by 0 bases, with 17 bases between the two germline ends. The CDR3 is made up of 17 amino acids. The germline V gene encodes CDR1 LNHDA and CDR2 SQIVND (reference sequence).

The chain links TRBV6-5 to TRBJ2-5; 9 bases map to TRBD1. The CDR3 extends over 14 amino acids. V trimming: 5 bases; J trimming: 5 bases; junction bases outside the gene matches: 6. Germline V gene sequence: CDR1 MNHEY, CDR2 SVGAGI. The CDR3 DNA is TGTGCCAGCAGTCAGGGGACAGGGAGGGAGACCCAGTACTTC. This translates into CASSQGTGRETQYF.

The chain couples TRBV7-9 to TRBJ2-2; 7 nucleotides line up with TRBD1. Germline CDR1 and CDR2: SEHNR and FQNEAQ (reference sequence). V shed 6 bases and J 1 base; nucleotides not matched to a gene: 11. The CDR3 is made up of 17 amino acids. This CDR3 is CASRSKGAERNTGELFF. The CDR3 DNA follows: TGTGCCAGCAGGAGCAAGGGGGCAGAGAGGAACACCGGGGAGCTGTTTTTT.

The rearrangement joins TRBV19 to TRBJ1-2; tentative D call: TRBD1 (6 bases). The CDR3 is 13 amino acids. CDR1 and CDR2 from the germline V gene are LNHDA and SQIVND (reference sequence). V was trimmed by 8 bases and J by 4 bases, leaving 14 bases between them. CDR3 sequence: CASEGGAGYGYTF. The CDR3 DNA reads TGTGCCAGTGAGGGGGGGGCAGGCTATGGCTACACCTTC.

The chain uses TRBV14 and TRBJ2-2, with 7 bases matching TRBD1. Trimming at V came to 0 bases and at J to 2 bases, leaving 6 bases not matched to a gene. Germline-derived CDR1 and CDR2 are SGHDN and FVKESK. This CDR3 has 17 residues. The DNA of the CDR3 is TGTGCCAGCAGCCAAGATTGGGGACAGAAAAACACCGGGGAGCTGTTTTTT. Protein: CASSQDWGQKNTGELFF.

The V and J genes are TRBV4-2 and TRBJ2-1; perhaps TRBD2 as D (6 bases). Germline V gene sequence: CDR1 LGHNA, CDR2 YNFKEQ. This CDR3 has 13 residues. Trimming left V 4 bases short and J 11 bases short, with 15 bases between. Here the CDR3 DNA reads TGTGCCAGCAGCCCGACTAGTTTGGACCAGCAGTTCTTC. This gives the protein CASSPTSLDQQFF.

The J gene is TRBJ2-1, the V gene TRBV7-6; 7 bases are shared with TRBD1. This CDR3 has 17 residues. Germline-derived CDR1 and CDR2 are SGHVS and FNYEAQ. The J segment lost 3 bases and the V segment lost 1 base, leaving 9 bases of the junction unmatched. CDR3 region: CASSLVWAGGIYNEQFF. As DNA, the CDR3 is TGTGCCAGCAGCTTAGTTTGGGCAGGGGGTATCTACAATGAGCAGTTCTTC.

The chain is built from TRBV27 and TRBJ1-6, with 7 bases identical to TRBD1. There are 14 residues in the CDR3. Losses at the gene ends were 8 bases for V and 5 bases for J; bases not matched to a gene: 6. Germline CDR1 is MNHEY and CDR2 is SMNVEV (reference sequence). CDR3 loop: CASCGTVDNSPLHF. The DNA for the CDR3 is TGTGCCAGCTGCGGGACAGTAGATAATTCACCCCTCCACTTT.

V usage is TRBV19 and J usage is TRBJ2-1, with D possibly being TRBD1 (7 bases). Trimming took off 7 bases at V and 9 bases at J, with 16 bases between the two ends. The CDR3 runs to 13 residues. Looked up from germline, CDR1 is LNHDA and CDR2 is SQIVND (reference sequence). CDR3 in amino acids: CASNPGGFSEQFF. CDR3 bases: TGTGCCAGTAACCCAGGGGGGTTCAGTGAGCAGTTCTTC.

This clone was recorded once. The chain has TRBV19 and TRBJ2-7, with 8 bases that match TRBD1. The CDR3 is made up of 14 amino acids. The V and J ends lost 3 bases and 2 bases, in that order; junction bases with no gene match: 3. Germline-derived CDR1 and CDR2 are LNHDA and SQIVND (reference sequence). DNA of the CDR3: TGTGCCAGTAGTATGGCAGGGGGCCCCTACGAGCAGTACTTC. This gives the protein CASSMAGGPYEQYF.

V usage is TRBV2 and J usage is TRBJ1-1; 7 bases agree with TRBD1. The V gene end was trimmed by 5 bases and the J gene end by 0 bases; junction bases not matched to a gene: 6. CDR1 SNHLY and CDR2 FYNNEI come from the germline V gene. The CDR3 has 15 amino acids. In DNA form, the CDR3 reads TGTGCCAGCAGTTCAGGGGGTGGGATGAACACTGAAGCTTTCTTT. It encodes CASSSGGGMNTEAFF.

The chain has TRBV5-5 and TRBJ1-2; possibly TRBD1 for D (5 bases). V lost 0 bases and J lost 8, with 14 bases in between. In germline, CDR1 is SGHKS, CDR2 YYEKEE (reference sequence). This CDR3 region has 14 residues. This CDR3 is CASSLDQGRSGYTF. The CDR3 region has the DNA TGTGCCAGCAGCTTGGACCAGGGCCGTTCCGGCTACACCTTC.

The V call is TRBV4-1, the J call TRBJ2-5; 9 bases are a match to TRBD1. The CDR3 extends over 16 amino acids. Germline V gene data show CDR1 as MGHRA and CDR2 as YSYEKL. V shed 2 bases, J shed 3 bases, and the junction held 7 bases outside the gene matches. CDR3 nucleotide sequence: TGCGCCAGCAGCCAAAGAATGCGGACAGGGGAAGAGACCCAGTACTTC. As protein: CASSQRMRTGEETQYF.

This rearrangement joins TRBV4-1 to TRBJ1-6; 7 nucleotides match TRBD1. The CDR3 loop spans 16 amino acids. Unmatched junction bases numbered 8, after V lost 0 bases and J lost 9 bases. Per the germline V gene, CDR1 is MGHRA and CDR2 is YSYEKL. The CDR3 region is CASSQDPAGGFSPLHF. CDR3 coding DNA: TGCGCCAGCAGCCAAGATCCGGCAGGGGGTTTTTCACCCCTCCACTTT.

The rearrangement joins TRBV9 to TRBJ2-2, with 10 bases identical to TRBD2. V shed 3 bases and J 5 bases; nucleotides not matched to a gene: 7. There are 16 residues in the CDR3. CDR1 and CDR2 from the germline V gene are SGDLS and YYNGEE. The CDR3 DNA is TGTGCCAGCAGCGCAAGCGGGGGGGCGCATACCGGGGAGCTGTTTTTT. It is translated as CASSASGGAHTGELFF.

The V and J genes are TRBV7-8 and TRBJ2-7, with D maybe TRBD2 (5 bases). The CDR3 length is 13 residues. Deletions cut 0 bases from V and 6 bases from J, with 9 bases between. Germline V gene data show CDR1 as SGHVS and CDR2 as FQNEAQ. The CDR3: CASSLAPGSEQYF. DNA of the CDR3: TGTGCCAGCAGCTTAGCGCCGGGGTCCGAGCAGTACTTC.

This chain uses TRBV2 with TRBJ2-7, with 11 bases matching TRBD1. With 7 bases clipped from V and 6 bases from J, the junction kept 11 bases outside the gene matches. Germline V CDR1 and CDR2: SNHLY, FYNNEI. The CDR3 has 15 residues. CDR3: CASTLGGTGGAEQYF. The CDR3 nucleotides read TGTGCCAGCACCCTCGGGGGGACAGGGGGAGCCGAGCAGTACTTC.

This chain joins TRBV5-6 and TRBJ2-5; D is ambiguous. V lost 0 bases and J 3 bases, leaving 6 bases between the germline ends. Looked up from germline, CDR1 is SGHDT and CDR2 is YYEEEE. This CDR3 is 13 amino acids long. The CDR3 protein is CASSLVVKETQYF. In nucleotides, the CDR3 is TGTGCCAGCAGCTTGGTCGTAAAAGAGACCCAGTACTTC.

Concerning this clone: The germline gene is not matched at one end of the junction; a read error may be the cause. The chain is built from TRBV6-5 and TRBJ1-1; 7 positions match TRBD1. This CDR3 contains 13 residues. Germline CDR1 reads MNHEY; CDR2 reads SVGAGI. The CDR3 DNA follows: TGCGCCAGCAGACCGGGACAGTGGACTGAAGCTTTCTTT. Encoded protein: CASRPGQWTEAFF.

The V call is TRBV5-1, the J call TRBJ2-7; D is perhaps TRBD2 (6 bases). The CDR3 is 14 amino acids. The V gene's germline CDR1 is SGHRS and CDR2 YFSETQ. Trimming cost V 5 bases and J 0 bases, with 12 bases left between them. CDR3 DNA: TGCGCCAGCAGTCATGGGGGGAGCTCCTACGAGCAGTACTTC. Protein product: CASSHGGSSYEQYF.

The chain is built from TRBV28 and TRBJ1-2, with D possibly being TRBD1 (6 bases). Germline lookup yields CDR1 MDHEN and CDR2 SYDVKM. This CDR3 comprises 13 residues. V was cut by 3 bases and J by 2 bases, with 7 bases left in between. CDR3 sequence reads: CASSLTGNYGYTF. Here the CDR3 DNA reads TGTGCCAGCAGTTTGACAGGAAACTATGGCTACACCTTC.